A single T cell receptor (beta chain) is shown here with its context. Its antigen is not known. These data come from a study of T cell responses to AZD1222 COVID-19 vaccine. Germline V gives CDR1 SGHTA, CDR2 FQGNSA. V was pared by 4 bases and J by 0 bases, with 9 bases between. The CDR3 contains 14 residues. General study results and limits: Donors were mostly white British, more females; clonal diversity possibly underestimated.

Assay: immunoSEQ multiplex PCR; the TCRdb copy retains only in-frame clones and omits some. The sample yields over 100,000 clones, roughly nine tenths seen once. The specimen was peripheral blood, collected on day 0 of AZD1222 vaccination. This chain joins TRBV7-2 and TRBJ1-1; no clear D gene. The TCR was taken from an adult in good health. In DNA form, the CDR3 reads TGTGCCAGCAGCTCCGCCCGGGTGAACACTGAAGCTTTCTTT. Protein product: CASSSARVNTEAFF.